This passage covers 11 T cell receptor beta chains from one sample sequenced in a study of T cell changes during pregnancy in multiple sclerosis. Generated by immunoSEQ multiplex PCR, the TCRdb table keeps only in-frame clones and is missing some. The sample holds some 56,000 clones, around nine tenths seen once. Sequences were derived from peripheral blood, sampled in the third trimester of pregnancy. These receptor sequences come from a female donor in good health, enrolled as a control in a pregnancy study.

The chain couples TRBV7-2 to TRBJ2-5, with 10 positions matching TRBD2. The length of the CDR3 is 16 residues. Trimming removed 5 bases from V and 4 bases from J; junction bases left unmatched: 10. Germline CDR1 reads SGHTA; CDR2 reads FQGNSA. CDR3 DNA: TGTGCCAGCAGCCCCCAGAGGATAGCGGGAGGAGAGACCCAGTACTTC. The encoded protein is CASSPQRIAGGETQYF. Full variable domain (outside the CDR3, taken from reference TRBV7-2 and TRBJ2-5): GAGVSQSPSNKVTEKGKDVELRCDPISGHTALYWYRQSLGQGLEFLIYFQGNSAPDKSGLPSDRFSAERTGGSVSTLTIQRTQQEDSAVYLCASSPQRIAGGETQYFGPGTRLLVL.

The V gene is TRBV14, the J gene TRBJ1-2; TRBD1 matches 9 bases. The CDR3 spans 14 residues. J was trimmed by 8 bases and V by 8 bases; bases with no gene match: 12. In germline, CDR1 is SGHDN, CDR2 FVKESK. CDR3 sequence reads: CASPYRGRGGGYTF. In DNA, the CDR3 is TGTGCCAGCCCCTACAGGGGGCGAGGAGGAGGCTACACCTTC.

J is TRBJ1-1 and V is TRBV7-3; tentatively, D is TRBD1 (5 bases). Trimming took 4 bases from V and 1 from J, leaving 7 bases between them. Germline loops: CDR1 SGHTA, CDR2 FQGTGA. The CDR3 runs 13 residues. The CDR3 sequence: CASSSDRNTEAFF. The CDR3 DNA is TGTGCCAGCAGCTCTGACAGGAACACTGAAGCTTTCTTT.

The genes are TRBV13 and TRBJ2-3, with 9 bases identical to TRBD1. J gave up 1 base and V 5 bases, and 7 bases lay outside the gene matches. The CDR3 spans 16 residues. Germline V gives CDR1 PRHDT, CDR2 FYEKMQ (reference sequence). DNA for the CDR3: TGTGCCAGCAGCACCCGGACAGGGGAACGCACAGATACGCAGTATTTT. As protein: CASSTRTGERTDTQYF.

The CDR3 bases are TGTGCCAGCAGTGAACACAGAACTGAAGCTTTCTTT. It is translated as CASSEHRTEAFF. The rearrangement links TRBV6-1 to TRBJ1-1, with D unclear. The CDR3 consists of 12 residues. The germline V gene encodes CDR1 MNHNS and CDR2 SASEGT. Trimming removed 2 bases at V and 5 bases at J, with 6 bases between.

This chain uses TRBV6-1 with TRBJ2-1, with 15 nucleotides matching TRBD2. The germline CDR1 and CDR2 sequences are MNHNS and SASEGT. The ends lost 1 base at V and 6 bases at J; junction bases unmatched: 10. This CDR3 is built from 19 residues. CDR3 nucleotide sequence: TGTGCCAGCAGTGAAGAGGGACTAGCGGGGGGTTCCATCCTCAATGAGCAGTTCTTC. It encodes CASSEEGLAGGSILNEQFF.

The CDR3 spells CASSSQAGGTGNEQFF. The CDR3 bases are TGTGCCAGCAGCTCCCAAGCGGGAGGGACAGGGAATGAGCAGTTCTTC. J is TRBJ2-1 and V is TRBV7-3, with D possibly matching TRBD2 (10 bases). CDR1 is SGHTA and CDR2 is FQGTGA in the germline V gene. This CDR3 spans 16 amino acids. Trimming cost V 4 bases and J 7 bases, with 20 bases left between them.

The chain carries TRBV28 and TRBJ1-2; 9 bases are a match to TRBD1. The CDR3 has 15 residues. The germline gives CDR1 MDHEN, CDR2 SYDVKM. With V trimmed by 5 bases and J by 6 bases, 10 bases remained unmatched. CDR3 sequence: CASSRLRDRENGYTF. The DNA for the CDR3 is TGTGCCAGCAGTAGATTGCGGGACAGGGAAAATGGCTACACCTTC.

This chain uses TRBV6-6 with TRBJ2-5; weak D call: TRBD2 (5 bases). The CDR3 consists of 11 residues. The ends were cut back, 10 bases at V and 1 base at J, with 7 bases in the middle. Germline lookup yields CDR1 MNHNY and CDR2 SVGAGI (reference sequence). DNA of the CDR3: TGTGCCACCCGGGGCCAAGAGACCCAGTACTTC. Translating it yields CATRGQETQYF.

V and J are TRBV4-1 and TRBJ2-2; the match to TRBD1 covers 9 bases. There are 17 residues in the CDR3. Germline V lookup: CDR1 MGHRA, CDR2 YSYEKL. With 4 bases clipped from V and 5 bases from J, the junction kept 11 bases outside the gene matches. The CDR3 here is CASSPVSGTGITGELFF. The CDR3, as DNA: TGCGCCAGCAGCCCTGTGTCGGGGACAGGGATAACCGGGGAGCTGTTTTTT.

V gene TRBV9 combines with J gene TRBJ1-1; the D gene is possibly TRBD1 (6 bases). The CDR3 is made up of 15 amino acids. Germline V lookup: CDR1 SGDLS, CDR2 YYNGEE. V shed 4 bases and J shed 4 bases, with 17 bases lying between them. This chain's CDR3 is CASSPRLTGGTEAFF. Here the CDR3 DNA reads TGTGCCAGCAGCCCGAGACTGACAGGCGGCACTGAAGCTTTCTTT.